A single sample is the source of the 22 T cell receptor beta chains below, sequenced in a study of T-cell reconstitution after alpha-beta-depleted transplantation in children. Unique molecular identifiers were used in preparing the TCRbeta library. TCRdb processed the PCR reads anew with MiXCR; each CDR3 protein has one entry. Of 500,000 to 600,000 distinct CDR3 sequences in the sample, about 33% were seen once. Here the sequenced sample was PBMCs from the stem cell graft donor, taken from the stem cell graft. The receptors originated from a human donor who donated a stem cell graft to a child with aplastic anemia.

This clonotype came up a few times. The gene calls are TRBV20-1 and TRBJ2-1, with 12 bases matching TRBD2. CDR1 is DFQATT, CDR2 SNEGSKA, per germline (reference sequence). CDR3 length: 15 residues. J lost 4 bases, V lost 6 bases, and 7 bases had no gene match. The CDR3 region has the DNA TGCAGTGCCTCCCGGACTAGCGGGACTTACAATGAGCAGTTCTTC. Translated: CSASRTSGTYNEQFF.

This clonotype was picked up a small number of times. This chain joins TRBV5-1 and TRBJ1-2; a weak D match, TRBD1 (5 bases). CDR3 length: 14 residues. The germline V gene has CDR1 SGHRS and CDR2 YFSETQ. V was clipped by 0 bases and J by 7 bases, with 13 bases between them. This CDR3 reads CASSLARGGAGYTF. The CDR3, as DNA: TGCGCCAGCAGCTTGGCCCGGGGGGGAGCTGGCTACACCTTC.

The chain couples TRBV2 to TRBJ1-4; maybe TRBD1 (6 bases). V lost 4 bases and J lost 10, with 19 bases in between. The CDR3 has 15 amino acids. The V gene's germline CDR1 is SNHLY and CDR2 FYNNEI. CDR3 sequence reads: CASSAQTGVGGKLFF. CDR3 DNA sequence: TGTGCCAGCAGTGCCCAGACAGGCGTCGGAGGAAAACTGTTTTTT.

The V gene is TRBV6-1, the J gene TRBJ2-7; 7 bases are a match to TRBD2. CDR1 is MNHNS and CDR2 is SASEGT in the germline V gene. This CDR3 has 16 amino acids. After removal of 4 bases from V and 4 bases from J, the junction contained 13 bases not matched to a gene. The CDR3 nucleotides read TGTGCCAGCAGTGTAGGCATCGGGACTATCACTTACGAGCAGTACTTC. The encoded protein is CASSVGIGTITYEQYF.

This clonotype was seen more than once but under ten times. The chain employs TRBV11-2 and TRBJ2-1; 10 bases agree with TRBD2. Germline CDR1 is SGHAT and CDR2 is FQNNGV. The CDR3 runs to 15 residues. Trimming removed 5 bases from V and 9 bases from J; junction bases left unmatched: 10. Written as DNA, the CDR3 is TGTGCCAGCAGCCATGCTAGCGGGAGAGGGCCTGAGCAGTTCTTC. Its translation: CASSHASGRGPEQFF.

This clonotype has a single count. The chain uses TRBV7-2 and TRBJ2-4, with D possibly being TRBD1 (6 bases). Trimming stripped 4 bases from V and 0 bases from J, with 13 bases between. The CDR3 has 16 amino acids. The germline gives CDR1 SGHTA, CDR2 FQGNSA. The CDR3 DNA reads TGTGCCAGCAGCTCAACAGGGATACTAGCCAAAAACATTCAGTACTTC. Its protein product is CASSSTGILAKNIQYF.

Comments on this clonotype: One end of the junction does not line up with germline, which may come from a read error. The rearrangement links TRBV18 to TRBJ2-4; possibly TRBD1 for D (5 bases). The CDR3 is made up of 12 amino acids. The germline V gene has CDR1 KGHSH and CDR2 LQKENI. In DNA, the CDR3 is TGTGCCAGCTCACCAACACAGGTCCCGGAAAATTTC. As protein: CASSPTQVPENF.

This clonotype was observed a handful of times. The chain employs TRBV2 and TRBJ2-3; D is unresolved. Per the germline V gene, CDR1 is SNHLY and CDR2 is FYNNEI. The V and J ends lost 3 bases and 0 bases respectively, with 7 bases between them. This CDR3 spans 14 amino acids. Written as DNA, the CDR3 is TGTGCCAGCAGTGAGAGCCCGAGCACAGATACGCAGTATTTT. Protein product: CASSESPSTDTQYF. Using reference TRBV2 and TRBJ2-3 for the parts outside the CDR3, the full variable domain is EPEVTQTPSHQVTQMGQEVILRCVPISNHLYFYWYRQILGQKVEFLVSFYNNEISEKSEIFDDQFSVERPDGSNFTLKIRSTKLEDSAMYFCASSESPSTDTQYFGPGTRLTVL.

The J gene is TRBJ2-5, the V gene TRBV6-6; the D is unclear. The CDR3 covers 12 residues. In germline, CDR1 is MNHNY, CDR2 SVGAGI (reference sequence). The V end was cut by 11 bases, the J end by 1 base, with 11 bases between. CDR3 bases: TGTGCCGTCGGCAGCTTCCAAGAGACCCAGTACTTC. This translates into CAVGSFQETQYF.

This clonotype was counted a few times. The CDR3 region is CSVEDPTVLSYGYTF. The CDR3 DNA reads TGCAGCGTTGAAGATCCGACAGTCCTTAGCTATGGCTACACCTTC. This chain joins TRBV29-1 and TRBJ1-2, with a possible D match to TRBD1 (5 bases). V gave up 0 bases and J gave up 4 bases, with 15 bases separating them. The germline V gene has CDR1 SQVTM and CDR2 ANQGSEA. CDR3 length equals 15 residues.

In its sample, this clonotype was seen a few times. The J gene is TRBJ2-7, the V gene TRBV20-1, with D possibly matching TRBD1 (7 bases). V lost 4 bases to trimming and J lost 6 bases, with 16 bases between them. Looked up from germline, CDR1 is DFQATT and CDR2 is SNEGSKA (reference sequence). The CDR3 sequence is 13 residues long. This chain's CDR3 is CSAKIHQGGEQYF. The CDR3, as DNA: TGCAGTGCTAAAATCCACCAGGGGGGCGAGCAGTACTTC.

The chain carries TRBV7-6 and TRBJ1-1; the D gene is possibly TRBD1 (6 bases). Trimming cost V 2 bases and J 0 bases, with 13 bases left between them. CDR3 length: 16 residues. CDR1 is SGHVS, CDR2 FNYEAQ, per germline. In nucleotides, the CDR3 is TGTGCCAGCAGCTTAAGACCACAGGGCATGAACACTGAAGCTTTCTTT. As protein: CASSLRPQGMNTEAFF.

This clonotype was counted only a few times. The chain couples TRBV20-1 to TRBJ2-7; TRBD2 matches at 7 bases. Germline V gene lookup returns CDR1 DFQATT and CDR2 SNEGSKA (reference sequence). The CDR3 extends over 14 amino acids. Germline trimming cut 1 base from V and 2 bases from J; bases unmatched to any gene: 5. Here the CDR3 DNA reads TGCAGTGCTAGAGTAGCGGGTAAAACCTACGAGCAGTACGTC. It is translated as CSARVAGKTYEQYV.

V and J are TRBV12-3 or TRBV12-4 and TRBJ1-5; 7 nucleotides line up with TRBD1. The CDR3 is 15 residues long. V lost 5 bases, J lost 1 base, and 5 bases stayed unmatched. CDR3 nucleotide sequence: TGTGCCAGCAGTCCGCGGGACAGCAGCAATCAGCCCCAGCATTTT. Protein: CASSPRDSSNQPQHF.

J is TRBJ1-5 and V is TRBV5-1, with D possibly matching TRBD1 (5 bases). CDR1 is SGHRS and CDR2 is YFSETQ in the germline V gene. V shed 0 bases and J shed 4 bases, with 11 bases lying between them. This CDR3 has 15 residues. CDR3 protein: CASSLVPGKNQPQHF. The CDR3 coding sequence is TGCGCCAGCAGCTTGGTCCCAGGGAAGAATCAGCCCCAGCATTTT.

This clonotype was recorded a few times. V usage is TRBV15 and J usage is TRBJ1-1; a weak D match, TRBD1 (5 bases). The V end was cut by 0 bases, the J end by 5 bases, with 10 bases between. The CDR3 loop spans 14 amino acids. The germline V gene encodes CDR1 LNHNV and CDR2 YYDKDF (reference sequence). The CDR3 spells CATSREGVLTEAFF. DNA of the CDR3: TGTGCCACCAGCAGAGAGGGGGTTCTTACTGAAGCTTTCTTT.

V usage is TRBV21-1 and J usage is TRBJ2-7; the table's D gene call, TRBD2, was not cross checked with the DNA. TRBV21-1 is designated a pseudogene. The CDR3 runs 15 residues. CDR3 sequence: CASSKTRGTIGEQYV. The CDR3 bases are TGTGCCAGCAGCAAAACCCGAGGGACCATTGGCGAGCAGTACGTC.

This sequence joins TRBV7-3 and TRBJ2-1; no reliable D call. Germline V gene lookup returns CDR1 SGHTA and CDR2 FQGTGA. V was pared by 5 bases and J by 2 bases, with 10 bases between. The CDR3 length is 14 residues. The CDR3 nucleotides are TGTGCCAGCAGCCCTGGGATAGCCTACAATGAGCAGTTCTTC. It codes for CASSPGIAYNEQFF.

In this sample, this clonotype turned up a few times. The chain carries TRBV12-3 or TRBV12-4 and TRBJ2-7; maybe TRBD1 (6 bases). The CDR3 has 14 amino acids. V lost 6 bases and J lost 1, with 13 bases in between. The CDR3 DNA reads TGTGCCAGCAGGTTACGGGACAATTCCTACGAGCAGTACGTC. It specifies CASRLRDNSYEQYV.

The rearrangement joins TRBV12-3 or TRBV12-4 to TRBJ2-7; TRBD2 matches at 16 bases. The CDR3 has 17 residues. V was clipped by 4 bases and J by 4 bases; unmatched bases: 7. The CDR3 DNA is TGTGCCAGCAGTTCTGGGACTAGCGGGAGGGGAGTATACGAGCAGTACTTC. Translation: CASSSGTSGRGVYEQYF.

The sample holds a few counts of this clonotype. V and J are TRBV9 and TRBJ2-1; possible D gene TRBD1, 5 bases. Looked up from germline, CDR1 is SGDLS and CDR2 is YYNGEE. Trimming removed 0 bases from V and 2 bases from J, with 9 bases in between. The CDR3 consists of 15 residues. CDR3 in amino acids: CASSVEGNPYNEQFF. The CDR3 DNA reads TGTGCCAGCAGCGTAGAGGGGAACCCCTACAATGAGCAGTTCTTC.

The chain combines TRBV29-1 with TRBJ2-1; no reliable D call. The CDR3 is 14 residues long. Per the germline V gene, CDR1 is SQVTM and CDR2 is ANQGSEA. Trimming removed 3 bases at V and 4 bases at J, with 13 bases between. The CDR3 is CSVEWEERYNEQFF. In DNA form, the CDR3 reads TGCAGCGTTGAGTGGGAAGAACGGTACAATGAGCAGTTCTTC.